The source of this TCR beta chain is a study of cytomegalovirus exposure and HLA in healthy donors. V lost 2 bases and J 10 bases, leaving 9 bases between the germline ends. CDR1 and CDR2 from the germline V gene are SGHTS and YDEGEE. The CDR3 has 11 residues. Primers for the PCR totalled 60 Vbeta and 13 Jbeta. TCRdb's copy holds only in-frame clones and misses some; the assay was immunoSEQ multiplex PCR. The table records some 170,000 clones, around four fifths of them present only once. This clone is a singleton in its sample. Its target is unknown. Study-wide results and limits: Per a prior analysis, the majority of TCR beta V segments were productive roughly 90% or roughly 30% of the time. A later analysis reported that several of the most significant clusters appeared to be linked to common viral pathogens, among them Epstein-Barr virus.

Sequenced material: PBMCs. This TCR came from a man aged 18 to 29 in good health and CMV-seropositive. The V call is TRBV5-8, the J call TRBJ1-1; no clear D. CDR3 sequence (DNA): TGTGCCAGCAGCTTCGCGGGTGGAGCTTTCTTT. Amino acids: CASSFAGGAFF.